The rows below give T cell receptor beta chains drawn from one sample of a study of blood T cell repertoires in COVID-19. Only in-frame clones appear in the TCRdb table, and some are missing; sequencing was by immunoSEQ multiplex PCR. The sample has 300,000 to 450,000 clones; roughly 89% are singletons. The sequenced sample consisted of peripheral blood. The receptors here all came from a woman in her sixties with COVID-19, enrolled during active disease. Each CDR3 is given with its conserved first and last residue. The D gene is left open where the match is weak. Rows give clone size only sometimes, using once, few, many, or a class for an expanded clone.

d_gene	v_gene	j_gene	abundance	CDR3aa	CDR3nt
NA	TRBV10-2	TRBJ1-2	NA	CASSLTTYGYTF	TGCGCCAGCAGTCTGACTACCTATGGCTACACCTTC
NA	TRBV28	TRBJ1-2	NA	CASNMGPQDGYGYTF	TGTGCCAGTAACATGGGGCCGCAAGACGGCTATGGCTACACCTTC
NA	TRBV10-2	TRBJ1-1	NA	CAIRSGAQGRTGAEAFF	TGCGCCATCCGATCAGGGGCGCAAGGTAGAACTGGGGCTGAAGCTTTCTTT
TRBD1	TRBV7-9	TRBJ1-5	NA	CASSSEGGPNQPQHF	TGTGCCAGCAGCTCCGAAGGGGGCCCCAATCAGCCCCAGCATTTT
NA	TRBV10-2	TRBJ2-1	NA	CASSLTDTTYNEQFF	TGCGCCAGCAGTCTGACGGACACTACCTACAATGAGCAGTTCTTC
TRBD2	TRBV27	TRBJ2-7	few	CASSFSGGWEQYF	TGTGCCAGCAGTTTTAGCGGGGGTTGGGAGCAGTACTTC
NA	TRBV5-1	TRBJ2-3	NA	CASSSTAGTDTQYF	TGCGCCAGCAGCTCCACGGCAGGGACAGATACGCAGTATTTT
NA	TRBV5-1	TRBJ1-5	NA	CASSSNPGENQPQHF	TGCGCCAGCAGCTCCAACCCAGGGGAAAATCAGCCCCAGCATTTT
TRBD1	TRBV9	TRBJ1-1	NA	CASSGRYDRGVAEAFF	TGTGCCAGCAGCGGCCGGTATGACAGGGGTGTCGCTGAAGCTTTCTTT
NA	TRBV9	TRBJ1-2	once	CASSVGLGGNYGYTF	TGTGCCAGCAGCGTAGGTCTAGGGGGAAACTATGGCTACACCTTC
TRBD2	TRBV7-3	TRBJ2-5	NA	CASSLTGLAAGTQYF	TGTGCCAGCAGCCTAACAGGACTAGCCGCGGGGACCCAGTACTTC
TRBD1	TRBV27	TRBJ2-1	once	CATSSTGFYNEQFF	TGTGCCACCTCCTCGACAGGGTTCTACAATGAGCAGTTCTTC
TRBD1	TRBV18	TRBJ1-1	NA	CASSPRQGDTEAFF	TGTGCCAGCTCACCACGACAGGGTGACACTGAAGCTTTCTTT
NA	TRBV2	TRBJ1-4	NA	CASSGVLSTNEKLFF	TGTGCCAGCAGTGGCGTGTTGTCAACTAATGAAAAACTGTTTTTT
TRBD1	TRBV5-1	TRBJ1-1	NA	CASSLDTGEIEAFF	TGCGCCAGCAGCTTGGATACAGGGGAAATCGAAGCTTTCTTT
TRBD2	TRBV7-8	TRBJ2-7	NA	CASSLVGGVEQYF	TGTGCCAGCAGCTTAGTGGGGGGGGTCGAGCAGTACTTC
TRBD1	TRBV6-5	TRBJ1-2	once	CASSFWPDRGYGYTF	TGTGCCAGCAGTTTTTGGCCGGACAGGGGATATGGCTACACCTTC
NA	TRBV7-8	TRBJ1-4	NA	CASSLVVPTRNEKLFF	TGTGCCAGCAGCTTAGTGGTCCCGACTAGAAATGAAAAACTGTTTTTT